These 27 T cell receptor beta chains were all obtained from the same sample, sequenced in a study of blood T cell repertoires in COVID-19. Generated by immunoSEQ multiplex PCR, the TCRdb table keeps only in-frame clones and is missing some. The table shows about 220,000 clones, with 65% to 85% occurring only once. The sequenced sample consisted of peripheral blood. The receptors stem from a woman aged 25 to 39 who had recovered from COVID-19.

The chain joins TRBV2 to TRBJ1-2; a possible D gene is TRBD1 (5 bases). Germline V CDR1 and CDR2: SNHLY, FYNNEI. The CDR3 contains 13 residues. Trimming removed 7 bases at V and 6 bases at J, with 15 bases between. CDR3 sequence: CASKVAGYNGYTF. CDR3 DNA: TGTGCCAGCAAGGTGGCAGGGTATAATGGCTACACCTTC.

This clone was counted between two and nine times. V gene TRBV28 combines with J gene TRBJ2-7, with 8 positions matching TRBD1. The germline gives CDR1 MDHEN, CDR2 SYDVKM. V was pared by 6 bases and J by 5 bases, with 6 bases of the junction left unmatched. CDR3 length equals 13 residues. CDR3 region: CASRTTGAHEQYF. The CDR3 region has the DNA TGTGCCAGCAGGACGACAGGGGCCCACGAGCAGTACTTC.

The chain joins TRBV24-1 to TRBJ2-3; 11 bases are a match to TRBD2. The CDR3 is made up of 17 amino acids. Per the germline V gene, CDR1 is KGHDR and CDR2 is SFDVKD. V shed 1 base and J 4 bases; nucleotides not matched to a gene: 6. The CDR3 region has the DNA TGTGCCACCAGTGATTTAGGTACTAGCGGGAGTGCAGATACGCAGTATTTT. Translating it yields CATSDLGTSGSADTQYF.

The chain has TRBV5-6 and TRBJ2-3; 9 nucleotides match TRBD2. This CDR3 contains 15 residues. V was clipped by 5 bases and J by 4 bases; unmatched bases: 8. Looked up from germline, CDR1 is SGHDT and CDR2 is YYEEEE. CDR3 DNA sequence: TGTGCCAGCAGTCATAGCGGGAGCGTCCCAGATACGCAGTATTTT. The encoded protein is CASSHSGSVPDTQYF. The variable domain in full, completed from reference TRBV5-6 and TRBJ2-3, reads DAGVTQSPTHLIKTRGQQVTLRCSPKSGHDTVSWYQQALGQGPQFIFQYYEEEERQRGNFPDRFSGHQFPNYSSELNVNALLLGDSALYLCASSHSGSVPDTQYFGPGTRLTVL.

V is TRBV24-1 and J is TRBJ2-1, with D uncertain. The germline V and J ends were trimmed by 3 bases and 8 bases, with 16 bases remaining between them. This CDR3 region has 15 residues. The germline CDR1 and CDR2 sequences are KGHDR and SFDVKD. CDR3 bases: TGTGCCACCAGTGATCCGAACATAAAGTCCCATGAGCAGTTCTTC. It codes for CATSDPNIKSHEQFF.

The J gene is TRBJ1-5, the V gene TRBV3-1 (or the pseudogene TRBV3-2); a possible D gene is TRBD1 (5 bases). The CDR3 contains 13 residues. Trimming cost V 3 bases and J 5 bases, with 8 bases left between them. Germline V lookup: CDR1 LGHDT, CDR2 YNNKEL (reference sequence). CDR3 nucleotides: TGTGCCAGCAGCCAGGACATATATCAGCCCCAGCATTTT. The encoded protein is CASSQDIYQPQHF.

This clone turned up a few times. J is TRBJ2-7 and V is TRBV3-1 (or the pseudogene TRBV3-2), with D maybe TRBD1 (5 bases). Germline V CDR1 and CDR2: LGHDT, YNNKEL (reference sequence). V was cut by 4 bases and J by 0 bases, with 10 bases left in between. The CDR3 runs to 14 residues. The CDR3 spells CASSLGHGSYEQYF. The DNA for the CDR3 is TGTGCCAGCAGCCTAGGACACGGCTCCTACGAGCAGTACTTC.

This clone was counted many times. CDR3 DNA: TGTGCCAGCAGCCAGGGGGGGCACCCCTACGAGCAGTACTTC. This encodes CASSQGGHPYEQYF. The rearrangement uses TRBV6-2 or TRBV6-3 and TRBJ2-7; D is possibly TRBD1 or TRBD2 (7 bases each). Germline CDR1 is MNHEY and CDR2 is SVGEGT. Trimming stripped 6 bases from V and 2 bases from J, with 14 bases between. The CDR3 length is 14 residues.

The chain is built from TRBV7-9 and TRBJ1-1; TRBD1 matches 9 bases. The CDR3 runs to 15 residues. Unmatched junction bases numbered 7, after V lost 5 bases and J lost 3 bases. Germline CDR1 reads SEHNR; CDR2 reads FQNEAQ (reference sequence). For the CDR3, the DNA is TGTGCCAGCAGCCTGGGACAGGGCATATACACTGAAGCTTTCTTT. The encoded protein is CASSLGQGIYTEAFF.

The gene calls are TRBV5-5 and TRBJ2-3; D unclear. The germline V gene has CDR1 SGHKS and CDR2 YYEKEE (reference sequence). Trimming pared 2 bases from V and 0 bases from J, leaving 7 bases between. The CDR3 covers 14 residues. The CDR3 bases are TGTGCCAGCAGCTTCCGACTCAGCACAGATACGCAGTATTTT. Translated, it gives CASSFRLSTDTQYF.

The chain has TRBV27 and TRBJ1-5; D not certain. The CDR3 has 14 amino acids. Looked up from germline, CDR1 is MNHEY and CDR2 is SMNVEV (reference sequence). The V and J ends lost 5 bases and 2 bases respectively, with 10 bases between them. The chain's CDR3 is CASSPGVGNQPQHF. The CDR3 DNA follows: TGTGCCAGCAGTCCCGGGGTGGGCAATCAGCCCCAGCATTTT.

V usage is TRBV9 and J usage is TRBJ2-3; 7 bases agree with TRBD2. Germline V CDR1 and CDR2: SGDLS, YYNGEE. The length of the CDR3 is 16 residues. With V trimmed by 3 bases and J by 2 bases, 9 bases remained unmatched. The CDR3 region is CASSASLADITDTQYF. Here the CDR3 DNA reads TGTGCCAGCAGCGCCTCCCTAGCGGACATCACAGATACGCAGTATTTT.

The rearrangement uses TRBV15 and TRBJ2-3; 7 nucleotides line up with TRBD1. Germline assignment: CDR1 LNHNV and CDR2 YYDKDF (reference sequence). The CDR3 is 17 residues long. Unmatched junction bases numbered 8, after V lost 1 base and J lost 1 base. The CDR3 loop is CATSRGSLTGGTDTQYF. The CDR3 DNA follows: TGTGCCACCAGCAGAGGTTCCTTAACAGGGGGCACAGATACGCAGTATTTT.

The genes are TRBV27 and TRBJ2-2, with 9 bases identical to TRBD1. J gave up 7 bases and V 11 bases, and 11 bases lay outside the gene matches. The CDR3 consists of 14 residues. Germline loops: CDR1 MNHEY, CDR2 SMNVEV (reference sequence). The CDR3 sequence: CAVGAYRGLGELFF. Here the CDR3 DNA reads TGTGCCGTGGGGGCATACAGGGGGCTCGGGGAGCTGTTTTTT.

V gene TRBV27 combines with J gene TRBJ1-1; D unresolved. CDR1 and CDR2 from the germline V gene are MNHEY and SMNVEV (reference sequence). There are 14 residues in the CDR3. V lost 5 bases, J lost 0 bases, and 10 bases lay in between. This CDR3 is CASSPDGLNTEAFF. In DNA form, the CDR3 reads TGTGCCAGCAGTCCCGACGGGTTGAACACTGAAGCTTTCTTT.

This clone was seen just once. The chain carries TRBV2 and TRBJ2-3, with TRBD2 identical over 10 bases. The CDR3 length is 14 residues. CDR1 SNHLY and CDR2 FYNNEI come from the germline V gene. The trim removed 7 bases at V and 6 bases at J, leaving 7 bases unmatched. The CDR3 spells CASMIAGGRDTQYF. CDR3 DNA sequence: TGTGCCAGCATGATAGCGGGAGGTCGGGATACGCAGTATTTT. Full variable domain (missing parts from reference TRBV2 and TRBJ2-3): EPEVTQTPSHQVTQMGQEVILRCVPISNHLYFYWYRQILGQKVEFLVSFYNNEISEKSEIFDDQFSVERPDGSNFTLKIRSTKLEDSAMYFCASMIAGGRDTQYFGPGTRLTVL.

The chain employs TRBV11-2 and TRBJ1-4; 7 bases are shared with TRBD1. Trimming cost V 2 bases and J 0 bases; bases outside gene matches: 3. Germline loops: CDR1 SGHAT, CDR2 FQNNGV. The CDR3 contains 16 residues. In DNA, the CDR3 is TGTGCCAGCAGCTTAAGGGACAGTACAACTAATGAAAAACTGTTTTTT. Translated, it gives CASSLRDSTTNEKLFF.

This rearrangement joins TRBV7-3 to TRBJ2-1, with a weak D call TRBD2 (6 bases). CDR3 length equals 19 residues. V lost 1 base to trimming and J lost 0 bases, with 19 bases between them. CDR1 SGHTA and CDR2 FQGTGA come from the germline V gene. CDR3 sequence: CASSLRTGAVFGSYNEQFF. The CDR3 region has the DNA TGTGCCAGCAGCTTAAGGACGGGAGCTGTGTTCGGCTCCTACAATGAGCAGTTCTTC.

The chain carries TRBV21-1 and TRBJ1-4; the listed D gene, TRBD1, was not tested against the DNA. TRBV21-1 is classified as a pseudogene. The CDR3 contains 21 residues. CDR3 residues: CASSKERKWNRGIETNEKLFF. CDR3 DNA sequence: TGTGCCAGCAGCAAAGAAAGGAAATGGAACAGGGGTATTGAAACTAATGAAAAACTGTTTTTT.

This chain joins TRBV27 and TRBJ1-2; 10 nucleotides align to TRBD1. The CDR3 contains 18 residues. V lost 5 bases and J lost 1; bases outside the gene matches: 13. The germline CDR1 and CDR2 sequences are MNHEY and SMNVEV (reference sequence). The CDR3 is CASSPKGDRGAFNYGYTF. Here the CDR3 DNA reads TGTGCCAGCAGTCCAAAAGGGGACAGGGGCGCTTTTAACTATGGCTACACCTTC.

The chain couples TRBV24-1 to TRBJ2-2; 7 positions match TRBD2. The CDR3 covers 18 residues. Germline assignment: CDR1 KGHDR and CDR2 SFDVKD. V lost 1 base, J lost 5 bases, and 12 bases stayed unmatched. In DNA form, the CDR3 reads TGTGCCACCAGTGATTTAGGCGGGAGTGGCGAGTTGACCGGGGAGCTGTTTTTT. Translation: CATSDLGGSGELTGELFF.

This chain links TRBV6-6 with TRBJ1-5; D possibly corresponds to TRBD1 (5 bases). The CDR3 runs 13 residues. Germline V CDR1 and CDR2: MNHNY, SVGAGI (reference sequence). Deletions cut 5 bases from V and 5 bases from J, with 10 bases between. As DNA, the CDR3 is TGTGCCAGCAGTCGGAAAGGGGATCAGCCCCAGCATTTT. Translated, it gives CASSRKGDQPQHF.

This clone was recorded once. DNA for the CDR3: TGTGCCAGCAGCCTAACGACAGGGGAGAATCAGCCCCAGCATTTT. It is translated as CASSLTTGENQPQHF. The rearrangement uses TRBV4-2 and TRBJ1-5, with 8 bases matching TRBD1. The germline gives CDR1 LGHNA, CDR2 YNFKEQ. CDR3 size: 15 residues. Trimming removed 4 bases from V and 4 bases from J; junction bases left unmatched: 6.

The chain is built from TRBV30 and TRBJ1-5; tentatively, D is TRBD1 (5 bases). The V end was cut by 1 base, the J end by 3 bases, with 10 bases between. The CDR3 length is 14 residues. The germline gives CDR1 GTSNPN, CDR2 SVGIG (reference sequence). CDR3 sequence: CAWSGAGLNQPQHF. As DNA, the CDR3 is TGTGCCTGGAGTGGGGCAGGGCTCAATCAGCCCCAGCATTTT.

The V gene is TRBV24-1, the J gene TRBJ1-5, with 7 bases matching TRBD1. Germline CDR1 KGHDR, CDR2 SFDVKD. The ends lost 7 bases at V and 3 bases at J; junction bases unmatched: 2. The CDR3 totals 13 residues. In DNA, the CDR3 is TGTGCCACCAGCGACAGGGTCAATCAGCCCCAGCATTTT. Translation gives CATSDRVNQPQHF.

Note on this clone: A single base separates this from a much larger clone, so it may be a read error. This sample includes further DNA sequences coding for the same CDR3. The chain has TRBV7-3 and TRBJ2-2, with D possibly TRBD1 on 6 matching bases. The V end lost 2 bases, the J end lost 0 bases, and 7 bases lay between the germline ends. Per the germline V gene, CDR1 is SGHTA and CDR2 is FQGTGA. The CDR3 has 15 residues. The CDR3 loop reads CASSLQGPNTGELFF. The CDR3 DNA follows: TGTGCCAGCAGCTTACAGGGGCCGAACACCGGGGAGCTGTTTTTT.

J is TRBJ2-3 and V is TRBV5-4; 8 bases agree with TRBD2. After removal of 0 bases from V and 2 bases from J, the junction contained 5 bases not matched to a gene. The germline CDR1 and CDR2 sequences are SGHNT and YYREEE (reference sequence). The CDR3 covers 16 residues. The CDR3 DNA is TGTGCCAGCAGCTTGGGAGCGGGAGCTTTCACAGATACGCAGTATTTT. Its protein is CASSLGAGAFTDTQYF.